This TCR beta chain was recorded in a study of T cells expressing NK-cell markers. Broader study findings: In a handful of donors, dominant CD3+CD56+NKG2C+ clones formed roughly 1.0-7.0% of CD8+ cells. These clonotypes additionally ranked first within the CD3+CD56-NKG2C+ fraction of a few donors.

cDNA encoding TCR beta was synthesized via 5'RACE template switching incorporating UMIs. No DNA is given; TCRdb re-called the 5' RACE reads and lists each CDR3 protein once. Its table records about 460,000 distinct CDR3 sequences. Note on this clonotype: The antigen is not known.

Germline CDR1 and CDR2: MNHEY and SMNVEV (reference sequence). This CDR3 spans 17 amino acids. The receptor comes from a woman in her forties or fifties in good health. Sequenced input: blood T cells: a sorted CD56 or NKG2C T cell subset, CD4+ or CD8+ T cells, or bulk PBMC T cells (not recorded which). The V gene is TRBV27, the J gene TRBJ2-5; TCRdb calls TRBD1, which cannot be checked without DNA. The CDR3 region is CASSSTGGLRPQETQYF.